This section outlines one T cell receptor (beta chain) sequence together with its context. The antigen is undetermined. With 60 Vbeta and 13 Jbeta primers, the PCR was carried out. Profiled with immunoSEQ multiplex PCR; TCRdb holds only in-frame clones, not every one. The sample contains roughly 86,000 clones, 75% to 80% of which appear only once. This entry is derived from a study of cytomegalovirus exposure and HLA in healthy donors. Points from the study as a whole: TRBV6-2, TRBV6-3 and some other V segments were excluded as indistinguishable. 16,951 TCR beta sequences were associated with HLA alleles at 0.05 false discovery rate in a later analysis. It was assumed in the presence/absence analyses that sequencing depth was roughly uniform across donors.

This CDR3 has 13 amino acids. The V gene lost 0 bases and the J gene lost 5 bases, with 8 bases spanning the gap. The germline gives CDR1 SGHNT, CDR2 YYREEE (reference sequence). The sequenced material came from PBMCs. The rearrangement joins TRBV5-4 to TRBJ1-2; no reliable D call. This clonotype was sampled from a female donor in good health and CMV-seronegative. The CDR3 nucleotides read TGTGCCAGCAGCTTGGGGGCCACTTATGGCTACACCTTC. It is translated as CASSLGATYGYTF.